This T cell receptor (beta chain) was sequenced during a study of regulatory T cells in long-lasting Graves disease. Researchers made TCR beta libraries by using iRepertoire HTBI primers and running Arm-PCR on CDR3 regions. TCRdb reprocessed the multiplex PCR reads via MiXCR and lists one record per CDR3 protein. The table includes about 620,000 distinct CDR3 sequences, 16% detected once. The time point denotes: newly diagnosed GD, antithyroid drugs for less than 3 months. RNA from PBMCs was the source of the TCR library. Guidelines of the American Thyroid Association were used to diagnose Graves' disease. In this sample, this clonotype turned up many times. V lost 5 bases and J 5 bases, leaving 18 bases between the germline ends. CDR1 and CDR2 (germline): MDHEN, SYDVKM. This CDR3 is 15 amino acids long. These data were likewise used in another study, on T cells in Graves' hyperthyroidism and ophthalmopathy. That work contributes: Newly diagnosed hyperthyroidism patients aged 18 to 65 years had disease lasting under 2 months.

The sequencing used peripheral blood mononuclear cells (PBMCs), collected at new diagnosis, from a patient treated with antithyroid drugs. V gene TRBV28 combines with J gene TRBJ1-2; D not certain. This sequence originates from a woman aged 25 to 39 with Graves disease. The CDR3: CASSTLPQSLYGYTF. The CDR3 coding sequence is TGTGCCAGCAGTACCCTACCACAGAGTTTGTATGGCTACACCTTC.